The clone carrying this T cell receptor (beta chain) was observed a few times. This specimen comes from a study of blood T cell repertoires in COVID-19. Study at large: Samples taken during acute and convalescent COVID-19 were collected in the United States, Italy and Spain. PBMCs, B-cell-depleted T cells, or T cells were the source of the cDNA or gDNA that made up the material.

Germline assignment: CDR1 SGHNT and CDR2 YENEEA. There are 16 residues in the CDR3. V was clipped by 1 base and J by 4 bases; unmatched bases: 8. In the original workflow: For nucleated cells, counts were estimated from reference gene primer amplification. The assay was immunoSEQ multiplex PCR, and TCRdb's table has in-frame clones only and misses some. V, J and clone size are taken as reported in that table, and D and trimming were inferred from the DNA itself. The sample contains more than 95,000 clones, around 82% of which appear only once. The specimen was peripheral blood. The receptor's source is a man aged 25 to 40 with COVID-19, enrolled during active disease. The chain carries TRBV11-3 and TRBJ2-3; 7 nucleotides line up with TRBD1. The CDR3 region has the DNA TGTGCCAGCAGCTTAGGTGACAGGGCTCGCGCAGATACGCAGTATTTT. Protein product: CASSLGDRARADTQYF.